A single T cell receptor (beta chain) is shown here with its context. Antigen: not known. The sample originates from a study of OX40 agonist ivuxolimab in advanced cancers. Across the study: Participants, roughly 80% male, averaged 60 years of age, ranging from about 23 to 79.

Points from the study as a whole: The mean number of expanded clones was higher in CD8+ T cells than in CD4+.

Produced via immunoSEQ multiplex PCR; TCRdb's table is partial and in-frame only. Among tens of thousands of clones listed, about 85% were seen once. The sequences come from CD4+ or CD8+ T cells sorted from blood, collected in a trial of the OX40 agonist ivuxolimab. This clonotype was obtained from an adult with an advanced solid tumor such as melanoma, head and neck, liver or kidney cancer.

In nucleotides, the CDR3 is TGTGCCAGCAGTTATGGGGGGGGCCCAGATACGCAGTATTTT. Protein sequence: CASSYGGGPDTQYF. The chain recombines TRBV6-5 with TRBJ2-3, with D tentatively TRBD2 (7 bases). Trimming took 3 bases from V and 4 from J, leaving 11 bases between them. The CDR3 consists of 14 residues. Looked up from germline, CDR1 is MNHEY and CDR2 is SVGAGI.